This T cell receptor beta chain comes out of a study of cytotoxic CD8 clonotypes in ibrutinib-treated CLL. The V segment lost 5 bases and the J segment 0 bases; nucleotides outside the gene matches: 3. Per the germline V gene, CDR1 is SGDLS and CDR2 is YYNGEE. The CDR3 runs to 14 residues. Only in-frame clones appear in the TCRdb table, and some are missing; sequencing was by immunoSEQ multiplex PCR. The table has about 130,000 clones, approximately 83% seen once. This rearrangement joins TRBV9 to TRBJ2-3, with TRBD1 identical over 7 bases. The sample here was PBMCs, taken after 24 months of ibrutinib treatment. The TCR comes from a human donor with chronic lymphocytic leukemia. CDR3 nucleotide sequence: TGTGCCAGCAGGGGACAGATCAGCACAGATACGCAGTATTTT. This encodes CASRGQISTDTQYF.